One sample yielded the 3 T cell receptor beta chains listed below, sequenced in a study of blood T cells in healthy people across ages. Primers used in a second PCR of about 7 to 12 cycles were a sample-barcoded 5' primer and a J-beta primer mix. TCRdb reprocessed the 5' RACE reads with MiXCR, giving one entry per CDR3 protein. The data contain about 1.4 million distinct CDR3 sequences, roughly 59% of them singletons. Sequenced: blood. The origin of the receptors is a man in his late teens or twenties in good health.

In this sample, this clonotype turned up a few times. The rearrangement joins TRBV6-4 to TRBJ1-2, with a weak D call TRBD1 (6 bases). Germline V CDR1 and CDR2: MRHNA, SNTAGT. The CDR3 runs 13 residues. Deletions cut 2 bases from V and 5 bases from J, with 9 bases between. The CDR3 reads CASSDGGLYGYTF. The CDR3 DNA sequence: TGTGCCAGCAGTGACGGGGGCTTATATGGCTACACCTTC.

This chain joins TRBV9 and TRBJ2-1, with D perhaps given as TRBD1 or TRBD2 (5 bases each). CDR3 size: 14 residues. From germline, CDR1 is SGDLS and CDR2 YYNGEE. Trimming took 3 bases from V and 3 from J, leaving 10 bases between them. CDR3 sequence reads: CASSGGPFYNEQFF. In nucleotides, the CDR3 is TGTGCCAGCAGCGGGGGACCTTTCTACAATGAGCAGTTCTTC.

CDR3 in DNA: TGCGCCAGCAGCTTGGATGGACTAGCGGGCCAAGAGACCCAGTACTTC. Protein sequence: CASSLDGLAGQETQYF. V is TRBV5-1 and J is TRBJ2-5, with TRBD2 matching 11 bases. The trim removed 0 bases at V and 1 base at J, leaving 2 bases unmatched. Per the germline V gene, CDR1 is SGHRS and CDR2 is YFSETQ. This CDR3 is built from 16 residues.